This T cell receptor beta chain emerged from a study of CD4+ T cells in melanoma. Findings and limits, study-wide: In melanoma, neoantigen-specific CD4+ T cells reportedly differed in differentiation state.

Assay: immunoSEQ multiplex PCR; the TCRdb copy retains only in-frame clones and omits some. This sample yields about 140,000 clones, of which 92% are seen a single time; more than 1.5% belongs to the top ten. Points on this clone: Its antigen remains unknown. Other DNA variants within this sample encode the same CDR3.

This receptor was identified in a human donor with melanoma.

CDR3 nucleotides: TGTGCCAGCAGCTTTCTTCAGGGACACACCGGGGAGCTGTTTTTT. Its translation: CASSFLQGHTGELFF. The chain carries TRBV7-9 and TRBJ2-2; D may correspond to TRBD1 or TRBD2 (5 bases each). Trimming took 3 bases from V and 3 from J, leaving 11 bases between them. Germline V gene sequence: CDR1 SEHNR, CDR2 FQNEAQ (reference sequence). The CDR3 covers 15 residues.